These T cell receptor beta chains were read from a single sample in a study of radiotherapy plus CTLA-4 blockade in lung cancer. Clones were read by immunoSEQ multiplex PCR, and TCRdb kept only the in-frame ones, dropping some. The sample lists fewer than 45,000 clones, approximately 72% occurring once. The source was peripheral blood, collected from a patient treated with radiotherapy plus ipilimumab. These receptors were obtained from a human donor with non-small cell lung cancer who had stable disease on radiotherapy plus ipilimumab. CDR3s include the opening cysteine and the closing phenylalanine or tryptophan. D genes are given only for firm matches. Expanded clones get a size class; other rows say once, few or many, or leave the size out.

cdr3_nt,cdr3_aa,v_call,clone_size,j_call,d_call
TGTGCCACTGCGGTGGTTCTACGCAATCAGCCCCAGCATTTT,CATAVVLRNQPQHF,TRBV19,-,TRBJ1-5,-
TGTGCCAGCAATCCGATTCAGGGGGAAAACATTCAGTACTTC,CASNPIQGENIQYF,TRBV6-1,-,TRBJ2-4,TRBD1
TGCAGCGTTGAACTGATTGCGGGGGAAACTGAAGCTTTCTTT,CSVELIAGETEAFF,TRBV29-1,-,TRBJ1-1,-
TGTGCCAGCAGTTACTTGCAGGGGCCCCAGCATTTT,CASSYLQGPQHF,TRBV6-6,few,TRBJ1-5,-
TGTGCCAGCAGTGACAACCTGGGGGACAGGGTTATAGATACGCAGTATTTT,CASSDNLGDRVIDTQYF,TRBV25-1,few,TRBJ2-3,TRBD1
TGTGCCAGCAGCTCGACAGGGGCCAACACTGAAGCTTTCTTT,CASSSTGANTEAFF,TRBV7-6,few,TRBJ1-1,TRBD1
TGTGCCAGCAGCCGAACAGTTTTCCAAGAGACCCAGTACTTC,CASSRTVFQETQYF,TRBV11-1,-,TRBJ2-5,-
TGTGCCAGCAATGCGGGAAGTCAGCCCCAGCATTTT,CASNAGSQPQHF,TRBV6-6,-,TRBJ1-5,-
TGCGCCAGCAGCCGGGTCGGTAGGCGTGGGGAGGCTGAAGCTTTCTTT,CASSRVGRRGEAEAFF,TRBV5-1,-,TRBJ1-1,-
TGTGCCAGCTCGCACGGAGCGGTTCAAGAGACCCAGTACTTC,CASSHGAVQETQYF,TRBV18,-,TRBJ2-5,-
TGTGCCAGCAGCCCGGGGGGGTTCGATCCGGGCAATTCACCCCTCCACTTT,CASSPGGFDPGNSPLHF,TRBV7-9,-,TRBJ1-6,-
TGTGCCACCAGCAGAGGGGGCCTTTACTCTGGAAACACCATATATTTT,CATSRGGLYSGNTIYF,TRBV15,-,TRBJ1-3,-
TGTGCCATCAGTGACCCCGGGACAGGGGTATGGGAGCAGTTCTTC,CAISDPGTGVWEQFF,TRBV10-3,-,TRBJ2-1,TRBD1
TGTGCCAGCAGCTTTCCAAAGAACACTGAAGCTTTCTTT,CASSFPKNTEAFF,TRBV7-8,-,TRBJ1-1,-
TGTGCCAGCAGCCAGCGTCGGACAGGGGGCACGCAGTATTTT,CASSQRRTGGTQYF,TRBV14,-,TRBJ2-3,TRBD1
TGTGCCAGCAGAACCGGGACCTACGAGCAGTACTTC,CASRTGTYEQYF,TRBV6-5,once,TRBJ2-7,-
TGTGCCAGCAGTGAACTTCGACAGGGGGGACGAAACACCATATATTTT,CASSELRQGGRNTIYF,TRBV2,-,TRBJ1-3,TRBD1
TGTGCCAGTAGCCACAGGGGGCGAAACTATGGCTACACCTTC,CASSHRGRNYGYTF,TRBV19,-,TRBJ1-2,TRBD1
TGTGCCAGCAGCGAGGGAGGACCCCTCCACTTT,CASSEGGPLHF,TRBV9,-,TRBJ1-6,-
TGCGCCAGCAGCCAAGGCCGGGGACAGCTAAATTCACCCCTCCACTTT,CASSQGRGQLNSPLHF,TRBV4-1,-,TRBJ1-6,TRBD1
TGTGCCAGCAGCTCCGTCAAACAGGACATTCAGTACTTC,CASSSVKQDIQYF,TRBV5-5,-,TRBJ2-4,-
TGTGCCAGCAACGACACCCCTTTTAATTCACCCCTCCACTTT,CASNDTPFNSPLHF,TRBV27,few,TRBJ1-6,-
TGTGCCAGCAGCTTAGAGCTGGGGCGTACGCAGTATTTT,CASSLELGRTQYF,TRBV7-9,few,TRBJ2-3,-
TGTGCCAGCAGCTTTAGCGGGGGGGTTGGCGGGGAGCTGTTTTTT,CASSFSGGVGGELFF,TRBV7-2,-,TRBJ2-2,TRBD2
TGTGCCAGCTCACAAATGCAGCTTGGAGGTAATCAGCCCCAGCATTTT,CASSQMQLGGNQPQHF,TRBV18,-,TRBJ1-5,-
TGTGCCAGCTCACTACGAGGGCCTTACGAGCAGTACTTC,CASSLRGPYEQYF,TRBV18,-,TRBJ2-7,-
TGTGCCAGCAGCTTAGGGGCAGGGGGAGGTGGCTACACCTTC,CASSLGAGGGGYTF,TRBV7-9,-,TRBJ1-2,TRBD1
TGTGCCAGTTCCTCTACCGTATACGAGCAGTACTTC,CASSSTVYEQYF,TRBV18,-,TRBJ2-7,-
TGTGCCAGCACCAATAGCGGGGGTGGTGACACCGGGGAGCTGTTTTTT,CASTNSGGGDTGELFF,TRBV6-6,-,TRBJ2-2,TRBD2
TGTGCCACCCTGGGCCAGGGCGCTAGCACAGATACGCAGTATTTT,CATLGQGASTDTQYF,TRBV7-9,-,TRBJ2-3,-
TGTGCCGGCCGGCACGGGGAGACCCAGTACTTC,CAGRHGETQYF,TRBV6-5,few,TRBJ2-5,-